The entry below describes one T cell receptor beta chain. The target antigen is unknown. Trimming removed 3 bases at V and 2 bases at J, with 13 bases between. This CDR3 spans 16 amino acids. Germline lookup yields CDR1 KGHSH and CDR2 LQKENI. Primers included in the PCR were 60 Vbeta and 13 Jbeta primers. Sequencing used immunoSEQ multiplex PCR; TCRdb keeps in-frame clones, though not all of them. Seen here are tens of thousands of clones, approximately 80% observed once, and the top ten hold 1.4%. The sample is drawn from a study of cytomegalovirus exposure and HLA in healthy donors. Overall study findings and caveats: Rates of TCR association differed by HLA locus in a later analysis, with DRB1 highest and HLA-C lowest. The majority of CMV-associated TCR beta chains were reported as apparently HLA-restricted in a later analysis. Later genetic work tied a missense DCLRE1C variant to beta-chain V and J trimming. There were some public TCRs occurring in many donors, but most TCR sequences were rare.

The chain joins TRBV18 to TRBJ1-4; a possible D gene is TRBD1 (5 bases). What was sequenced was PBMCs. This clonotype was obtained from a female donor in good health and CMV-seronegative. This chain's CDR3 is CASSPQWGGTNEKLFF. CDR3 nucleotide sequence: TGTGCCAGCTCACCCCAATGGGGGGGGACTAATGAAAAACTGTTTTTT.